This T cell receptor (beta chain) stems from a study of T cell changes during pregnancy in multiple sclerosis. This clone was found once. Profiled with immunoSEQ multiplex PCR; TCRdb holds only in-frame clones, not every one. The repertoire consists of tens of thousands of clones, with about 92% occurring once and the leading ten covering approximately 2%. The receptor was isolated from a female donor with multiple sclerosis, enrolled in a pregnancy study. The specimen was peripheral blood, collected after pregnancy.

The DNA for the CDR3 is TGCGCCAGCAGCCGAGCGGCAGATACGCAGTATTTT. Protein product: CASSRAADTQYF. The V and J genes are TRBV5-1 and TRBJ2-3; tentative D call: TRBD2 (5 bases). CDR1 is SGHRS and CDR2 is YFSETQ in the germline V gene. This CDR3 has 12 amino acids. The germline V and J ends were trimmed by 4 bases and 4 bases, with 7 bases remaining between them.